The 5 T cell receptor beta chains reported below all come from one sample, sequenced in a study of regulatory and conventional T cells in breast cancer. TCRdb fed the PCR reads into MiXCR, producing one record per CDR3 protein. This sample has some 1,200 distinct CDR3 sequences; about 39% occur once, and the top ten carry 15% to 20%. Sequenced sample: regulatory T cells from blood. The receptors stem from a female donor with breast cancer.

This clonotype was observed a handful of times. This chain joins TRBV18 and TRBJ2-1; 10 nucleotides agree with TRBD1. J lost 6 bases, V lost 3 bases, and 5 bases had no gene match. This CDR3 is built from 15 residues. From germline, CDR1 is KGHSH and CDR2 LQKENI. The CDR3 region has the DNA TGTGCCAGCTCACCCCGGGACAGGGGCAGCAATGAGCAGTTCTTC. Its translation is CASSPRDRGSNEQFF.

The chain links TRBV7-3 to TRBJ2-1; 7 bases agree with TRBD2. Germline V CDR1 and CDR2: SGHTA, FQGTGA. CDR3 size: 15 residues. The junction had 2 bases not matched to a gene; V was cut back by 0 bases and J by 3 bases. As DNA, the CDR3 is TGTGCCAGCAGCTTAACCGGGGGGAGCTACAATGAGCAGTTCTTC. Protein product: CASSLTGGSYNEQFF.

In its sample, this clonotype was seen a few times. CDR3 DNA sequence: TGCAGTGCACTTCGAACAGGGGTAGAGACCCAGTACTTC. Residues: CSALRTGVETQYF. J is TRBJ2-5 and V is TRBV20-1, with 7 positions matching TRBD1. After removal of 6 bases from V and 4 bases from J, the junction contained 8 bases not matched to a gene. Germline CDR1 and CDR2: DFQATT and SNEGSKA (reference sequence). The CDR3 has 13 amino acids.

The genes are TRBV5-1 and TRBJ1-1, with D possibly TRBD1 on 5 matching bases. CDR1 is SGHRS, CDR2 YFSETQ, per germline. The V gene lost 6 bases and the J gene lost 0 bases, with 12 bases spanning the gap. The CDR3 is 14 amino acids. Written as DNA, the CDR3 is TGCGCCAGCACACATGGGACCGTGAACACTGAAGCTTTCTTT. This encodes CASTHGTVNTEAFF.

In its sample, this clonotype was seen a few times. V gene TRBV7-9 combines with J gene TRBJ2-2; D ambiguous. The CDR3 covers 14 residues. Trimming took 2 bases from V and 4 from J, leaving 8 bases between them. Germline loops: CDR1 SEHNR, CDR2 FQNEAQ (reference sequence). The CDR3: CASSLSGGTGELFF. Written as DNA, the CDR3 is TGTGCCAGCAGCTTATCTGGCGGCACCGGGGAGCTGTTTTTT.